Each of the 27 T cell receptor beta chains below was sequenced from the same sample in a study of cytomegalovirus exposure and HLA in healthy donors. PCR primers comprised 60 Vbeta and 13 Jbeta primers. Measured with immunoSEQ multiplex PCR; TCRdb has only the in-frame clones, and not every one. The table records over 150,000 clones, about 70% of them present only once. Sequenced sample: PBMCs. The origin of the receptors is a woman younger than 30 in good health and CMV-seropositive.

The CDR3 here is CASSLLRDSSNYGYTF. CDR3 DNA sequence: TGTGCCAGCAGTTTACTTCGGGACAGTTCTAACTATGGCTACACCTTC. V gene TRBV27 combines with J gene TRBJ1-2; 7 bases align to TRBD1. The CDR3 runs 16 residues. CDR1 MNHEY and CDR2 SMNVEV come from the germline V gene (reference sequence). Unmatched junction bases numbered 6, after V lost 2 bases and J lost 0 bases.

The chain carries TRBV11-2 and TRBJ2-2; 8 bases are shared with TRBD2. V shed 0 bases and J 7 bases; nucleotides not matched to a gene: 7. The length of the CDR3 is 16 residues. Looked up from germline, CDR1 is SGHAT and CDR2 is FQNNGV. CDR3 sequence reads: CASSLDPGLENGELFF. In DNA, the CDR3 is TGTGCCAGCAGCTTAGATCCGGGACTAGAGAACGGGGAGCTGTTTTTT.

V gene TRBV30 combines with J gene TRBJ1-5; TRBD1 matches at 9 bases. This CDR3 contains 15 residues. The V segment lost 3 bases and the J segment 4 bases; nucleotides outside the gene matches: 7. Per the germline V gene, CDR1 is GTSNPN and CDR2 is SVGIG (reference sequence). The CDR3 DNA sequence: TGTGCCTGGAGGCTCAACAGGGGGCAGAATCAGCCCCAGCATTTT. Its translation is CAWRLNRGQNQPQHF.

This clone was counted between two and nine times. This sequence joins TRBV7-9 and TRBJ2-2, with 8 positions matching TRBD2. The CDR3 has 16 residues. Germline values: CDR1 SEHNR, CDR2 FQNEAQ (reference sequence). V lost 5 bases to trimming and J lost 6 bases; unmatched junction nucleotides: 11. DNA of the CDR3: TGTGCCAGCAGCCGGAGGGCCAGCGGGAGTGCCGGGGAGCTGTTTTTT. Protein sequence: CASSRRASGSAGELFF.

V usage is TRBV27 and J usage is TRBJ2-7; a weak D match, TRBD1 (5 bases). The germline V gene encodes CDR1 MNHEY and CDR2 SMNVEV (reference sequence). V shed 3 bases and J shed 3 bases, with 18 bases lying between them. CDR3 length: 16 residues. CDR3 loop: CASSFFLGQGIYEQYF. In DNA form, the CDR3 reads TGTGCCAGCAGTTTTTTTTTGGGGCAGGGTATCTACGAGCAGTACTTC.

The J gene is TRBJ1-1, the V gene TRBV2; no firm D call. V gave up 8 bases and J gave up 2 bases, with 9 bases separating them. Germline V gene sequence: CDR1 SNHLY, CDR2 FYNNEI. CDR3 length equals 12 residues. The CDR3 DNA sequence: TGTGCCAGCCGACTGTACAACACTGAAGCTTTCTTT. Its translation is CASRLYNTEAFF.

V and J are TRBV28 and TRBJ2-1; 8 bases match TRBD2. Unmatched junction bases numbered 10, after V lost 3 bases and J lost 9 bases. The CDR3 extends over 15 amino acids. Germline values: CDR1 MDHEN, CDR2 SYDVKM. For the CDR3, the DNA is TGTGCCAGCAGTTTTAGGGGACTAGGGAGGGGTGAGCAGTTCTTC. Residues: CASSFRGLGRGEQFF.

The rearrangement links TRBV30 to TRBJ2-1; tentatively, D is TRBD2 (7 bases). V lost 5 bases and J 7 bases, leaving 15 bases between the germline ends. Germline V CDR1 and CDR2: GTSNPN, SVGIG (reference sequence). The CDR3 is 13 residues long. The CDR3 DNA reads TGTGCCTGGTGCGGGGGCGCCGGAAATGAGCAGTTCTTC. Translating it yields CAWCGGAGNEQFF.

The CDR3 coding sequence is TGTGCCAGCAGCCGTGATTCCTACGAGCAGTACTTC. This sequence encodes CASSRDSYEQYF. This chain uses TRBV5-6 with TRBJ2-5; D call uncertain. The J call may be wrong; the DNA end is better matched by TRBJ2-7. CDR3 size: 12 residues. The germline V gene encodes CDR1 SGHDT and CDR2 YYEEEE.

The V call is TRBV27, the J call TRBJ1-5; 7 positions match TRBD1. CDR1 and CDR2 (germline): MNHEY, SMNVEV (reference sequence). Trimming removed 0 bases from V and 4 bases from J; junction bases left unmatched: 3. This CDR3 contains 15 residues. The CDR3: CASSLSLQGNQPQHF. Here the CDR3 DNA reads TGTGCCAGCAGTTTATCTCTACAGGGGAATCAGCCCCAGCATTTT.

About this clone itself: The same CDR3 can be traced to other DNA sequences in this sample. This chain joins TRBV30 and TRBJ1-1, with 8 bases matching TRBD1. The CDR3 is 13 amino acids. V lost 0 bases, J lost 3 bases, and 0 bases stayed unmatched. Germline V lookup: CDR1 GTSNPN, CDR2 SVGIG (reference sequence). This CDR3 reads CAWSVQGDTEAFF. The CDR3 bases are TGTGCCTGGAGTGTACAGGGGGACACTGAAGCTTTCTTT.

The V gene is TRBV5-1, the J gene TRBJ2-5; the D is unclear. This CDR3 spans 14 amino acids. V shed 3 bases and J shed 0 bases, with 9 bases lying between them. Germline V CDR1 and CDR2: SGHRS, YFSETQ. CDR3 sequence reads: CASSSIPDQETQYF. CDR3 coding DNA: TGCGCCAGCAGCTCCATCCCAGACCAAGAGACCCAGTACTTC. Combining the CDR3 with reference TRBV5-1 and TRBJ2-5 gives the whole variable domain KAGVTQTPRYLIKTRGQQVTLSCSPISGHRSVSWYQQTPGQGLQFLFEYFSETQRNKGNFPGRFSGRQFSNSRSEMNVSTLELGDSALYLCASSSIPDQETQYFGPGTRLLVL.

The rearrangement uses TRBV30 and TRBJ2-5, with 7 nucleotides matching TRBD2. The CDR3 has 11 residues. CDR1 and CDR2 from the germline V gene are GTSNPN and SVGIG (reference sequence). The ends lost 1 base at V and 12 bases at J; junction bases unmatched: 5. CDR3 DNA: TGTGCCTGGAGTGCCCGGGGGGTGGAGTACTTC. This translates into CAWSARGVEYF.

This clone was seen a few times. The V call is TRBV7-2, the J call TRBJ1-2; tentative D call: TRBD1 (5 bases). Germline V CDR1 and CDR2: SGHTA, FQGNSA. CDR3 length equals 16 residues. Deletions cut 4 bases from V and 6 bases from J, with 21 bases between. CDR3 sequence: CASSSQGSRVGDGYTF. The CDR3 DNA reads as TGTGCCAGCAGCTCACAAGGATCCAGGGTTGGTGATGGCTACACCTTC.

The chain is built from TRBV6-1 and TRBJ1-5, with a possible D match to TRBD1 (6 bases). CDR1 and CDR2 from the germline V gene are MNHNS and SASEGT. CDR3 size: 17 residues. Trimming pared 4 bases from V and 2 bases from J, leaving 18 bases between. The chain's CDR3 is CASSAPEQGLRNQPQHF. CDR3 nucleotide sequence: TGTGCCAGCAGTGCCCCCGAGCAGGGGCTACGCAATCAGCCCCAGCATTTT.

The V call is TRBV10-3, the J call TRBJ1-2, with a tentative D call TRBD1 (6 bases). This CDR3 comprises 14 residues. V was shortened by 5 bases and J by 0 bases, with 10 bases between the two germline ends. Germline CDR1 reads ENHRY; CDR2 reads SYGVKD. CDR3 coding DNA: TGTGCCATCAGTCCTGGGGGCTCTAACTATGGCTACACCTTC. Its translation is CAISPGGSNYGYTF.

CDR3 residues: CASSKDRDRGNSEQYF. The CDR3 DNA is TGTGCCAGCAGCAAAGATCGAGACAGGGGAAACTCCGAGCAGTACTTC. V and J are TRBV21-1 and TRBJ2-7; the tabulated D call, TRBD1, remains unverified against the DNA. TRBV21-1 is shown as a pseudogene. This CDR3 has 16 amino acids.

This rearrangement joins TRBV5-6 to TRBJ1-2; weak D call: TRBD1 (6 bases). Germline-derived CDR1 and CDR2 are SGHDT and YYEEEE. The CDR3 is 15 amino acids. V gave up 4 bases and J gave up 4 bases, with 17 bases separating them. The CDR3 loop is CASSQGREIVYGYTF. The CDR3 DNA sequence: TGTGCCAGCAGCCAGGGGAGGGAGATAGTCTATGGCTACACCTTC.

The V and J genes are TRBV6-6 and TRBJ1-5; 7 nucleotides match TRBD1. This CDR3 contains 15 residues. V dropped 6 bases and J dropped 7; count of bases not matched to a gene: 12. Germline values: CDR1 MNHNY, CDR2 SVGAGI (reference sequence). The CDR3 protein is CASSLSRQGVQPQHF. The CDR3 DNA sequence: TGTGCCAGCAGCCTTTCCAGACAGGGTGTGCAGCCCCAGCATTTT.

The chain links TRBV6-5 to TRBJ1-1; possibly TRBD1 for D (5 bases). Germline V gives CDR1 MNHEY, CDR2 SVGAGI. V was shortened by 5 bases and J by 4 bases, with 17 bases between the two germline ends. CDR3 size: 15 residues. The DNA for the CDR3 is TGTGCCAGCAGTCCACGACAGAGCATGAGCACTGAAGCTTTCTTT. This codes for CASSPRQSMSTEAFF.

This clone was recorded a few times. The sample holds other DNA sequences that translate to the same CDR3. This chain's CDR3 is CASSFGETQYF. The CDR3 DNA reads as TGTGCCAGCAGCTTCGGGGAGACCCAGTACTTC. V is TRBV5-6 and J is TRBJ2-5, with D uncertain. The CDR3 is 11 residues long. In germline, CDR1 is SGHDT, CDR2 YYEEEE. The V end lost 2 bases, the J end lost 5 bases, and 4 bases lay between the germline ends.

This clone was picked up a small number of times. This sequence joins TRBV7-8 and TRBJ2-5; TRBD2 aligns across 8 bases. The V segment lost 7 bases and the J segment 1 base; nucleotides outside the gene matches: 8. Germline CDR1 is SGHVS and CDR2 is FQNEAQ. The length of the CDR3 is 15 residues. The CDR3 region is CASTRAGVSQETQYF. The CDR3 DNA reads TGTGCCAGCACACGAGCGGGAGTGAGCCAAGAGACCCAGTACTTC.

The CDR3 DNA is TGTGCCAGCAGCTTATATGGCGGGGGTTACAATGAGCAGTTCTTC. Its protein product is CASSLYGGGYNEQFF. The rearrangement uses TRBV7-2 and TRBJ2-1; 7 bases map to TRBD2. The V gene end was trimmed by 2 bases and the J gene end by 4 bases; junction bases not matched to a gene: 5. The CDR3 is made up of 15 amino acids. Germline V gene lookup returns CDR1 SGHTA and CDR2 FQGNSA.

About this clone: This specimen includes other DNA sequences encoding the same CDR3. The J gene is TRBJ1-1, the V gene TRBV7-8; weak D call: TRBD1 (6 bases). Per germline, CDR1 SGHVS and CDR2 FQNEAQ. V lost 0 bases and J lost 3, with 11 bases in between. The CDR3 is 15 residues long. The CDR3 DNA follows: TGTGCCAGCAGCTTAGCCGGGACATGGGACACTGAAGCTTTCTTT. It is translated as CASSLAGTWDTEAFF.

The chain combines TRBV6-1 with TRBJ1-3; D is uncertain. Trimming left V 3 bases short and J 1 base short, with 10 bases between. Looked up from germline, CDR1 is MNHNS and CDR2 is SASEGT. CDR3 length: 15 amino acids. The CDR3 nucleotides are TGTGCCAGCAGTGAGGGTCAGCGATCTGGAAACACCATATATTTT. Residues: CASSEGQRSGNTIYF.

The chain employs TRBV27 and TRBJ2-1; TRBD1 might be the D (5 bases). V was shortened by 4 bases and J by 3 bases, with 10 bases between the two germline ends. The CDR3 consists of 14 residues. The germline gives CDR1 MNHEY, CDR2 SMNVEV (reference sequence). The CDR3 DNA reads TGTGCCAGCAGTTACTCCGACAGCTACAATGAGCAGTTCTTC. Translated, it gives CASSYSDSYNEQFF.

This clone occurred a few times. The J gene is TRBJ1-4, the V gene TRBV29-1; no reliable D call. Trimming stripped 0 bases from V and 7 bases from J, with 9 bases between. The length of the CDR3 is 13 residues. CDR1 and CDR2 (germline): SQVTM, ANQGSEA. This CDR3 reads CSVEDSTAEKLFF. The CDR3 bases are TGCAGCGTTGAAGATTCCACAGCTGAAAAACTGTTTTTT.